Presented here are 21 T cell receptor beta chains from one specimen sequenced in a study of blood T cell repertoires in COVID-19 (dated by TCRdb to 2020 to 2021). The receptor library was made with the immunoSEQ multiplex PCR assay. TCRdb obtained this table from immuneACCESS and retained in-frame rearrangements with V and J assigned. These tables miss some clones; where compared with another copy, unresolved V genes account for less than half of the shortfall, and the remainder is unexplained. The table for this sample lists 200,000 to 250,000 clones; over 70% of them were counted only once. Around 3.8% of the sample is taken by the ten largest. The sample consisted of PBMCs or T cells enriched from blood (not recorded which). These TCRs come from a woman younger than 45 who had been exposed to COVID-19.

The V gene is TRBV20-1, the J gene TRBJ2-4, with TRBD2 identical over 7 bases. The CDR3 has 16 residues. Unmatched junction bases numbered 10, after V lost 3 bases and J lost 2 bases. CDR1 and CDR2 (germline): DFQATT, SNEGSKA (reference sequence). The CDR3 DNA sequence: TGCAGTGCTAGTGCCCTCAGGACTAGGCCCAAAAACATTCAGTACTTC. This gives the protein CSASALRTRPKNIQYF.

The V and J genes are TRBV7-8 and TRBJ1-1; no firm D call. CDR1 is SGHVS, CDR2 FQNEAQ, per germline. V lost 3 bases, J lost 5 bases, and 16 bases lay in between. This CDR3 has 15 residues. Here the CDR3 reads CASSLSPGSETEAFF. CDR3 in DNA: TGTGCCAGCAGCTTGTCTCCCGGGTCGGAGACTGAAGCTTTCTTT.

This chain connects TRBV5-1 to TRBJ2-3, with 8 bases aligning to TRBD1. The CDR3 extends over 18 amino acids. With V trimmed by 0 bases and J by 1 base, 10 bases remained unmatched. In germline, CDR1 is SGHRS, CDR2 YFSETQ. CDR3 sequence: CASSLVTGAGIGTDTQYF. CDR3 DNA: TGCGCCAGCAGCTTGGTGACAGGGGCGGGTATAGGCACAGATACGCAGTATTTT.

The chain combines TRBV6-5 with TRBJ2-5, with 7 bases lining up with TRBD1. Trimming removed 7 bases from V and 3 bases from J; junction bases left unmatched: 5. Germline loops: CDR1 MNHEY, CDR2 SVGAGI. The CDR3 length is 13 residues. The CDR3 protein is CASTMGQKETQYF. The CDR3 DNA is TGTGCCAGCACTATGGGACAGAAAGAGACCCAGTACTTC.

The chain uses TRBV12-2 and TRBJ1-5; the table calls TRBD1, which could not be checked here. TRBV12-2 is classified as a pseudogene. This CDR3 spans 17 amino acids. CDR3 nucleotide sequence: TGTGCAAGTCGCTTAGATTCGGACAGGGGAGGGGATCAGCCCCAGCATTTT. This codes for CASRLDSDRGGDQPQHF.

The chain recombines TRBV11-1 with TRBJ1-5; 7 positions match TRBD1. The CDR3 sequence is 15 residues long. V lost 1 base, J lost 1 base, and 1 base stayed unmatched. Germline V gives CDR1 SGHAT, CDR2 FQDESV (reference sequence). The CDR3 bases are TGTGCCAGCAGCTTAGGGACAGGCAGCAATCAGCCCCAGCATTTT. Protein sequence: CASSLGTGSNQPQHF.

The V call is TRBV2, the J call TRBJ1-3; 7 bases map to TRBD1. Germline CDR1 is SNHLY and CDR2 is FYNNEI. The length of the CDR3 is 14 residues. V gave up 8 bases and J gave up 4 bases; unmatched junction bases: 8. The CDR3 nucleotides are TGTGCCAGCGATAATACAGGGGCAGGAAACACCATATATTTT. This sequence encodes CASDNTGAGNTIYF. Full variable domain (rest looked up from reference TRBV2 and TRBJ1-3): EPEVTQTPSHQVTQMGQEVILRCVPISNHLYFYWYRQILGQKVEFLVSFYNNEISEKSEIFDDQFSVERPDGSNFTLKIRSTKLEDSAMYFCASDNTGAGNTIYFGEGSWLTVV.

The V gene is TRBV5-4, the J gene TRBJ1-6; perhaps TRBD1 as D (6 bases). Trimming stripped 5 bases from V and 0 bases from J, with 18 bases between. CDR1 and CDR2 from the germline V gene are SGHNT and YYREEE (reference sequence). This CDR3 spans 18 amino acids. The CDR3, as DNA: TGTGCCAGCAGTGAAGGGGGAGACTTTAGCTCCTATAATTCACCCCTCCACTTT. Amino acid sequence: CASSEGGDFSSYNSPLHF.

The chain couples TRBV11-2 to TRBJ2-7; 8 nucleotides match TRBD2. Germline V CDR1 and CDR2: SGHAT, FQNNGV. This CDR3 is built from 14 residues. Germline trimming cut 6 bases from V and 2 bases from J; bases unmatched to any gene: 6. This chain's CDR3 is CASRPLAVAYEQYF. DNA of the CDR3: TGTGCCAGCAGGCCACTAGCGGTTGCCTACGAGCAGTACTTC.

The CDR3 DNA sequence: TGTGCCAGCAGCGCCGGGACTAGTTCCTACGAGCAGTACTTC. Translation: CASSAGTSSYEQYF. This chain links TRBV4-2 with TRBJ2-7; 8 nucleotides agree with TRBD2. Germline CDR1 and CDR2: LGHNA and YNFKEQ. Losses at the gene ends were 5 bases for V and 1 base for J; bases not matched to a gene: 4. This CDR3 comprises 14 residues.

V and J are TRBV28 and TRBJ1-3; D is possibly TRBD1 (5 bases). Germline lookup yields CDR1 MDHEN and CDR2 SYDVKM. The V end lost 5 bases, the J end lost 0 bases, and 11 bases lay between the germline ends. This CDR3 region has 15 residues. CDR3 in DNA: TGTGCCAGCAGTCTTACAGGTCGCTCTGGAAACACCATATATTTT. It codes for CASSLTGRSGNTIYF.

The CDR3 spells CASSVDGGSSYEQYF. CDR3 in DNA: TGTGCCAGCAGCGTAGACGGCGGGAGTTCCTACGAGCAGTACTTC. The J gene is TRBJ2-7, the V gene TRBV9, with 7 bases fitting TRBD2. The CDR3 extends over 15 amino acids. The germline CDR1 and CDR2 sequences are SGDLS and YYNGEE. The J segment lost 1 base and the V segment lost 0 bases, leaving 4 bases of the junction unmatched.

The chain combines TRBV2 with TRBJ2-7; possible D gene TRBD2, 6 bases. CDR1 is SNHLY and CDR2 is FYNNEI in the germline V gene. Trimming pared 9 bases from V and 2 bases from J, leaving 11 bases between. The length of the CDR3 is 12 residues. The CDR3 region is CARGTSAYEQYF. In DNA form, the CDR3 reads TGTGCCAGAGGGACTTCCGCCTACGAGCAGTACTTC. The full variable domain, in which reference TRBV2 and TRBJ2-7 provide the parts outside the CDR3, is EPEVTQTPSHQVTQMGQEVILRCVPISNHLYFYWYRQILGQKVEFLVSFYNNEISEKSEIFDDQFSVERPDGSNFTLKIRSTKLEDSAMYFCARGTSAYEQYFGPGTRLTVT.

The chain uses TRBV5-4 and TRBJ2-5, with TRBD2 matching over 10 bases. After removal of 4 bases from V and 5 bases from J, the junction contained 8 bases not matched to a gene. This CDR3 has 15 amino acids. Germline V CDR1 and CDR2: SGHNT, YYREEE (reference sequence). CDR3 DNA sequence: TGTGCCAGCAGCCAACCGGGACTAGCGAAGGAGACCCAGTACTTC. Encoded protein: CASSQPGLAKETQYF. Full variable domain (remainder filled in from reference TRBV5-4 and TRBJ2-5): ETGVTQSPTHLIKTRGQQVTLRCSSQSGHNTVSWYQQALGQGPQFIFQYYREEENGRGNFPPRFSGLQFPNYSSELNVNALELDDSALYLCASSQPGLAKETQYFGPGTRLLVL.

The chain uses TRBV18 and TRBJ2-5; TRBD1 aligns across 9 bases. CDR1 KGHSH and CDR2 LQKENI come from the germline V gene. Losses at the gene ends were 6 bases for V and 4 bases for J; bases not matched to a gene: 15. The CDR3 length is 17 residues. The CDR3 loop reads CASSSLLGQGIRETQYF. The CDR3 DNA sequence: TGTGCCAGCTCGTCGTTACTAGGACAGGGGATCCGAGAGACCCAGTACTTC. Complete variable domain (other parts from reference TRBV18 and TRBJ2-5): NAGVMQNPRHLVRRRGQEARLRCSPMKGHSHVYWYRQLPEEGLKFMVYLQKENIIDESGMPKERFSAEFPKEGPSILRIQQVVRGDSAAYFCASSSLLGQGIRETQYFGPGTRLLVL.

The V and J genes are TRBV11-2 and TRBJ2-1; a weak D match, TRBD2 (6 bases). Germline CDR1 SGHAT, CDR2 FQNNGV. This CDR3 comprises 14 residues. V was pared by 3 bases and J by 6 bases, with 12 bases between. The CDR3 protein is CASSLRRESNEQFF. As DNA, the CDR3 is TGTGCCAGCAGCTTGCGTCGGGAGAGCAATGAGCAGTTCTTC.

The DNA of the CDR3 is TGTGCCAGCAGTTTACACAGGGAAATCAATCAGCCCCAGCATTTT. It specifies CASSLHREINQPQHF. This chain connects TRBV28 to TRBJ1-5; D may be TRBD1 (6 bases). Germline V CDR1 and CDR2: MDHEN, SYDVKM. CDR3 size: 15 residues. Trimming removed 2 bases from V and 3 bases from J, with 11 bases in between.

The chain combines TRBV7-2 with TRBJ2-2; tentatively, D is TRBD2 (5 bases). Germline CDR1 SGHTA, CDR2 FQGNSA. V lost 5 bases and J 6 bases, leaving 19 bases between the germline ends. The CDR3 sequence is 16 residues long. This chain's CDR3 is CASSPYTRALAGELFF. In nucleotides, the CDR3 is TGTGCCAGCAGCCCCTATACTAGGGCCCTCGCCGGGGAGCTGTTTTTT. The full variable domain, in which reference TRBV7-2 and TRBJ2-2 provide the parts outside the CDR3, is GAGVSQSPSNKVTEKGKDVELRCDPISGHTALYWYRQSLGQGLEFLIYFQGNSAPDKSGLPSDRFSAERTGGSVSTLTIQRTQQEDSAVYLCASSPYTRALAGELFFGEGSRLTVL.

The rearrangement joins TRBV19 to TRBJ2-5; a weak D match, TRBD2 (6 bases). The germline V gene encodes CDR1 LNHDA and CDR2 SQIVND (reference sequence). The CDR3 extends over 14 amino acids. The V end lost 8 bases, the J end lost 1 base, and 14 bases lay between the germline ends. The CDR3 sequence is CASSNGGIQETQYF. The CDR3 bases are TGTGCCAGTTCGAATGGGGGGATCCAAGAGACCCAGTACTTC. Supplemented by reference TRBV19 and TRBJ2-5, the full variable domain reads DGGITQSPKYLFRKEGQNVTLSCEQNLNHDAMYWYRQDPGQGLRLIYYSQIVNDFQKGDIAEGYSVSREKKESFPLTVTSAQKNPTAFYLCASSNGGIQETQYFGPGTRLLVL.

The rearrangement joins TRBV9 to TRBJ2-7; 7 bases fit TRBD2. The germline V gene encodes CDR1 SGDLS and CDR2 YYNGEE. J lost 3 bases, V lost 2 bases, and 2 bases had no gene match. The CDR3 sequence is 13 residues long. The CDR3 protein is CASSVGGYYEQYF. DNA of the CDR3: TGTGCCAGCAGCGTGGGGGGGTACTACGAGCAGTACTTC.

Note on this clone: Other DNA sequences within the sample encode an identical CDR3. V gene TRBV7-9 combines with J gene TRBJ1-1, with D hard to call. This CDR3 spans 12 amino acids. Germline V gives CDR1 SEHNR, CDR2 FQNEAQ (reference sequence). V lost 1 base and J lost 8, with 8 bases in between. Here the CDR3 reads CASSLVGLEAFF. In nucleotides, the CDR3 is TGTGCCAGCAGCTTAGTGGGCCTCGAAGCTTTCTTT.